This T cell receptor beta chain was sequenced during a study of blood T cell repertoires in COVID-19. Study-level background: Whether acute or convalescent, the COVID-19 samples came from the United States, Italy and Spain. Sources were T cells, B-cell-depleted T cells, or PBMCs; the material itself was cDNA or gDNA.

V lost 6 bases to trimming and J lost 5 bases; unmatched junction nucleotides: 4. Per germline, CDR1 DFQATT and CDR2 SNEGSKA (reference sequence). CDR3 length: 12 amino acids. Per the original data handling: Nucleated cell counts were estimated from reference gene primer amplification. Using immunoSEQ multiplex PCR, the repertoire was profiled, and TCRdb retains in-frame clones only, with some absent. Clonal size and the V and J genes are those of that table, whereas D and trimming came from the DNA. The repertoire has more than 95,000 clones, roughly four fifths of them found once; the top ten carry roughly 3.3%. This clone came up a few times.

Material for sequencing was peripheral blood. The genes are TRBV20-1 and TRBJ2-5; 9 bases are shared with TRBD2. The sequence was collected from a woman older than 75 with active or convalescent COVID-19. CDR3 protein: CSASSGSETQYF. For the CDR3, the DNA is TGCAGTGCCAGTAGCGGGAGTGAGACCCAGTACTTC.